The 17 T cell receptor beta chains in this list originate from one sample, sequenced in a study of PD-1 blockade in classical Hodgkin lymphoma. Relapse was seen in all patients after autologous stem cell transplantation, and brentuximab vedotin exposure was variable. Only in-frame clones appear in the TCRdb table, and some are missing; sequencing was by immunoSEQ multiplex PCR. The data show 29,000 or so clones, roughly 70% seen once. Sequenced material: peripheral blood mononuclear cells (PBMCs), taken before the second cycle of nivolumab. The source of these receptors is a human donor with classical Hodgkin lymphoma.

The chain couples TRBV5-1 to TRBJ2-5, with D tentatively TRBD1 or TRBD2 (5 bases each). CDR1 and CDR2 (germline): SGHRS, YFSETQ. This CDR3 is built from 13 residues. The ends were cut back, 4 bases at V and 3 bases at J, with 10 bases in the middle. CDR3: CASSPEGKETQYF. The CDR3 DNA sequence: TGCGCCAGCAGCCCCGAGGGGAAAGAGACCCAGTACTTC.

The chain carries TRBV6-5 and TRBJ1-1; possibly TRBD1 for D (5 bases). V lost 0 bases and J lost 6, with 11 bases in between. In germline, CDR1 is MNHEY, CDR2 SVGAGI. There are 14 residues in the CDR3. DNA for the CDR3: TGTGCCAGCAGTTACTCCCTGGGGGGAGCTGAAGCTTTCTTT. It specifies CASSYSLGGAEAFF.

The genes are TRBV5-1 and TRBJ2-7; 9 nucleotides align to TRBD1. Germline V gene sequence: CDR1 SGHRS, CDR2 YFSETQ. J lost 1 base, V lost 0 bases, and 5 bases had no gene match. The CDR3 contains 16 residues. CDR3 nucleotides: TGCGCCAGCAGCTTGGCCCGACAGGGGGGGTCCTACGAGCAGTACTTC. This encodes CASSLARQGGSYEQYF.

The V call is TRBV6-5, the J call TRBJ1-1, with D uncertain. The CDR3 covers 13 residues. Trimming took 0 bases from V and 11 from J, leaving 13 bases between them. CDR1 is MNHEY and CDR2 is SVGAGI in the germline V gene. The CDR3 sequence: CASSYSSPRGAFF. The DNA for the CDR3 is TGTGCCAGCAGTTACTCGAGTCCTCGCGGGGCTTTCTTT.

The V gene is TRBV5-1, the J gene TRBJ1-3; no firm D call. CDR1 is SGHRS, CDR2 YFSETQ, per germline. CDR3 length: 15 residues. V was shortened by 4 bases and J by 0 bases, with 11 bases between the two germline ends. CDR3 DNA: TGCGCCAGCAGCCCTAGGTGGGCCTCTGGAAACACCATATATTTT. The encoded protein is CASSPRWASGNTIYF.

The J gene is TRBJ2-5, the V gene TRBV4-1; TRBD1 might be the D (5 bases). The germline gives CDR1 MGHRA, CDR2 YSYEKL. V lost 0 bases, J lost 2 bases, and 22 bases lay in between. This CDR3 has 19 amino acids. The DNA for the CDR3 is TGCGCCAGCAGCCAAGAGGCAGGGCATGACACGATTTCTCAAGAGACCCAGTACTTC. Its protein product is CASSQEAGHDTISQETQYF.

This clone occurred once. The rearrangement joins TRBV2 to TRBJ2-5; 8 bases are a match to TRBD1. The ends lost 6 bases at V and 3 bases at J; junction bases unmatched: 0. Germline CDR1 SNHLY, CDR2 FYNNEI. The CDR3 spans 12 residues. CDR3 nucleotide sequence: TGTGCCAGCAGGGGACAGGAAGAGACCCAGTACTTC. The encoded protein is CASRGQEETQYF. Using reference TRBV2 and TRBJ2-5 for the parts outside the CDR3, the full variable domain is EPEVTQTPSHQVTQMGQEVILRCVPISNHLYFYWYRQILGQKVEFLVSFYNNEISEKSEIFDDQFSVERPDGSNFTLKIRSTKLEDSAMYFCASRGQEETQYFGPGTRLLVL.

The chain is built from TRBV11-2 and TRBJ2-7; 7 bases agree with TRBD1. The CDR3 has 15 amino acids. V trimming: 5 bases; J trimming: 2 bases; junction bases outside the gene matches: 9. The germline V gene has CDR1 SGHAT and CDR2 FQNNGV. CDR3 nucleotides: TGTGCCAGCAGCCCCCTCCGGGACAGTCCCTACGAGCAGTACTTC. Protein sequence: CASSPLRDSPYEQYF.

The J gene is TRBJ1-1, the V gene TRBV4-3, with a weak D call TRBD1 (5 bases). The V gene lost 4 bases and the J gene lost 4 bases, with 16 bases spanning the gap. The CDR3 length is 15 residues. Germline V gene data show CDR1 as LGHNA and CDR2 as YSLEER. Here the CDR3 reads CASSPYWGSRTEAFF. The CDR3 region has the DNA TGCGCCAGCAGCCCCTATTGGGGCAGTCGCACTGAAGCTTTCTTT.

In its sample, this clone is medium-sized. The CDR3 spells CASSEEGAGTEAFF. CDR3 DNA: TGTGCCAGCAGTGAGGAGGGGGCGGGTACTGAAGCTTTCTTT. The gene calls are TRBV2 and TRBJ1-1; 7 bases align to TRBD1. V was pared by 3 bases and J by 5 bases, with 6 bases of the junction left unmatched. This CDR3 is 14 amino acids long. Germline CDR1 reads SNHLY; CDR2 reads FYNNEI.

This chain uses TRBV2 with TRBJ2-7; D is ambiguous. The CDR3 runs 14 residues. Germline V gene data show CDR1 as SNHLY and CDR2 as FYNNEI. The V end lost 6 bases, the J end lost 0 bases, and 12 bases lay between the germline ends. The CDR3 sequence is CASSGQSSSYEQYF. The CDR3 DNA reads as TGTGCCAGCAGCGGGCAGTCCAGCTCCTACGAGCAGTACTTC.

The chain recombines TRBV6-5 with TRBJ1-2; D ambiguous. V shed 4 bases and J shed 4 bases, with 4 bases lying between them. The CDR3 runs to 11 residues. Per the germline V gene, CDR1 is MNHEY and CDR2 is SVGAGI. The DNA for the CDR3 is TGTGCCAGCAGTTCCATCTATGGCTACACCTTC. Protein sequence: CASSSIYGYTF.

The chain joins TRBV5-1 to TRBJ2-5, with a weak D call TRBD1 (5 bases). The CDR3 loop spans 13 amino acids. V was pared by 5 bases and J by 4 bases, with 12 bases between. Germline CDR1 reads SGHRS; CDR2 reads YFSETQ. CDR3 in amino acids: CASSDSDLETQYF. CDR3 sequence (DNA): TGCGCCAGCAGTGACAGCGACTTAGAGACCCAGTACTTC.

V usage is TRBV6-6 and J usage is TRBJ2-1; TRBD2 aligns across 7 bases. CDR3 length: 16 residues. The junction had 16 bases not matched to a gene; V was cut back by 7 bases and J by 7 bases. CDR1 MNHNY and CDR2 SVGAGI come from the germline V gene (reference sequence). The DNA of the CDR3 is TGTGCCAGCAACAACCCGGGGAGGGCGGGGGTGAATGAGCAGTTCTTC. This translates into CASNNPGRAGVNEQFF.

This clone was observed a handful of times. This chain joins TRBV5-5 and TRBJ2-1, with 11 bases identical to TRBD2. J lost 1 base, V lost 2 bases, and 11 bases had no gene match. CDR1 is SGHKS, CDR2 YYEKEE, per germline (reference sequence). The CDR3 extends over 19 amino acids. This CDR3 is CASSLYGLAGGLSYNEQFF. The CDR3 DNA reads as TGTGCCAGCAGCTTATATGGGCTAGCGGGGGGTTTGTCCTACAATGAGCAGTTCTTC.

This clone was seen a single time. V usage is TRBV5-1 and J usage is TRBJ2-2, with TRBD1 matching 7 bases. With 5 bases clipped from V and 6 bases from J, the junction kept 10 bases outside the gene matches. Germline V gives CDR1 SGHRS, CDR2 YFSETQ. The CDR3 contains 15 residues. The CDR3 coding sequence is TGCGCCAGCAGGAGTTTGACAGGGTTTGCCGGGGAGCTGTTTTTT. It is translated as CASRSLTGFAGELFF.

V and J are TRBV30 and TRBJ1-5; D ambiguous. This CDR3 is 13 amino acids long. Trimming stripped 5 bases from V and 1 base from J, with 9 bases between. Germline V gene lookup returns CDR1 GTSNPN and CDR2 SVGIG (reference sequence). This chain's CDR3 is CAWSTESNQPQHF. In DNA form, the CDR3 reads TGTGCCTGGTCGACGGAAAGCAATCAGCCCCAGCATTTT.